This entry concerns a single TCR beta chain. Those enrolled in Seattle joined during active infection and were followed longitudinally afterward. The entry originates in a study of blood T cell repertoires in COVID-19. Study details: Acute and convalescent COVID-19 samples came from the United States, Italy and Spain. PBMCs, B-cell-depleted T cells, or T cells provided the cDNA or gDNA that made up the material.

Source study methods: Reference gene primer amplification gave nucleated cell count estimates. The protocol was immunoSEQ multiplex PCR, while the TCRdb copy is restricted to in-frame clones and leaves out a portion. V and J calls and clone size follow that table, whereas D and trimming were derived from the DNA. The table lists around 340,000 clones, approximately 89% of them singletons. CDR1 and CDR2 (germline): SGDLS, YYNGEE. Trimming took 3 bases from V and 8 from J; bases not matched to a gene: 15. The CDR3 spans 18 residues. The sequence came from a woman aged 55-70 years with COVID-19, enrolled during active disease. The sequenced sample was peripheral blood. The V gene is TRBV9, the J gene TRBJ1-6; 9 bases are a match to TRBD1. The CDR3 DNA follows: TGTGCCAGCAGCGGGAGACAGGGGGATATAACCTGGGATTCACCCCTCCACTTT. Its translation is CASSGRQGDITWDSPLHF.